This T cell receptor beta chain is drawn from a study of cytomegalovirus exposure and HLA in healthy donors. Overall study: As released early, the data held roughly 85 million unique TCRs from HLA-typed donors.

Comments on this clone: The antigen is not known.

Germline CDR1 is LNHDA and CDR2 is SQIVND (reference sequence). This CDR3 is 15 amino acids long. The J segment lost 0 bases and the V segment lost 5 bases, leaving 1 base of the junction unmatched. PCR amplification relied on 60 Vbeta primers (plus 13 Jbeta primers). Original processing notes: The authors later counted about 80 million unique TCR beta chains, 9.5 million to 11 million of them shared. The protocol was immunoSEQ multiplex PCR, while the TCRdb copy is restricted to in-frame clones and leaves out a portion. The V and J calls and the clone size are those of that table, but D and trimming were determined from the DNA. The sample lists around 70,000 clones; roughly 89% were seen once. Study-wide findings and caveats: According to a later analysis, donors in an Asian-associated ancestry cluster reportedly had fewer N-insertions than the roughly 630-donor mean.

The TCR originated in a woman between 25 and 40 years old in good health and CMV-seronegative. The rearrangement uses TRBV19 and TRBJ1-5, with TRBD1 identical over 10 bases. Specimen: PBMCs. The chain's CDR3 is CASSGTGDSNQPQHF. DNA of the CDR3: TGTGCCAGTAGTGGGACAGGGGATAGCAATCAGCCCCAGCATTTT. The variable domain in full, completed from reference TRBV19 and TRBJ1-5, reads DGGITQSPKYLFRKEGQNVTLSCEQNLNHDAMYWYRQDPGQGLRLIYYSQIVNDFQKGDIAEGYSVSREKKESFPLTVTSAQKNPTAFYLCASSGTGDSNQPQHFGDGTRLSIL.